Reported below is one TCR beta chain. The antigen is not known. The CDR3 covers 17 residues. V dropped 4 bases and J dropped 7; count of bases not matched to a gene: 18. CDR1 is SGHDN and CDR2 is FVKESK in the germline V gene. This record belongs to a study of cytomegalovirus exposure and HLA in healthy donors. Whole-study results and caveats: While the bulk of TCR sequences proved rare, some public TCRs turned up in many donors. Later analysis revealed greater clonal expansion in HLA-associated TCR beta chains than in equally common others. Accurate prediction of most subjects' HLA-A and HLA-B alleles from TCR beta sequences was reported.

PCR was performed using 60 Vbeta and 13 Jbeta primers. Assay: immunoSEQ multiplex PCR; the TCRdb copy retains only in-frame clones and omits some. This table lists tens of thousands of clones. The chain employs TRBV14 and TRBJ2-5; 7 bases are shared with TRBD1. Specimen: PBMCs. The receptor was derived from a woman aged 35 to 49 in good health and CMV-seronegative. As DNA, the CDR3 is TGTGCCAGCAGCCCGTCTTTCTCGACAGGGCTACGGGGGACCCAGTACTTC. Protein: CASSPSFSTGLRGTQYF.